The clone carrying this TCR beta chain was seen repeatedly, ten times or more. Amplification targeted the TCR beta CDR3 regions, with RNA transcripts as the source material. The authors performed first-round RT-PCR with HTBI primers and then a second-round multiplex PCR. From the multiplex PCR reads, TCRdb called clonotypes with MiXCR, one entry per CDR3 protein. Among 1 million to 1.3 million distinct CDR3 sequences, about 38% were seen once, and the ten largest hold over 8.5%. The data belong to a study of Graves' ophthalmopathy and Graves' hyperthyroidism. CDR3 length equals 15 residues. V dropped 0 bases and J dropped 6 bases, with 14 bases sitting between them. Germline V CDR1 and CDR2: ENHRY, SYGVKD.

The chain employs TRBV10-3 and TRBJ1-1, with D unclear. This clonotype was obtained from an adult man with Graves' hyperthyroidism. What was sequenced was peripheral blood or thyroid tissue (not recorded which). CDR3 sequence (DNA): TGTGCCATCAGTGAGTCTGACAATCCGTATGCTGAAGCTTTCTTT. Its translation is CAISESDNPYAEAFF.